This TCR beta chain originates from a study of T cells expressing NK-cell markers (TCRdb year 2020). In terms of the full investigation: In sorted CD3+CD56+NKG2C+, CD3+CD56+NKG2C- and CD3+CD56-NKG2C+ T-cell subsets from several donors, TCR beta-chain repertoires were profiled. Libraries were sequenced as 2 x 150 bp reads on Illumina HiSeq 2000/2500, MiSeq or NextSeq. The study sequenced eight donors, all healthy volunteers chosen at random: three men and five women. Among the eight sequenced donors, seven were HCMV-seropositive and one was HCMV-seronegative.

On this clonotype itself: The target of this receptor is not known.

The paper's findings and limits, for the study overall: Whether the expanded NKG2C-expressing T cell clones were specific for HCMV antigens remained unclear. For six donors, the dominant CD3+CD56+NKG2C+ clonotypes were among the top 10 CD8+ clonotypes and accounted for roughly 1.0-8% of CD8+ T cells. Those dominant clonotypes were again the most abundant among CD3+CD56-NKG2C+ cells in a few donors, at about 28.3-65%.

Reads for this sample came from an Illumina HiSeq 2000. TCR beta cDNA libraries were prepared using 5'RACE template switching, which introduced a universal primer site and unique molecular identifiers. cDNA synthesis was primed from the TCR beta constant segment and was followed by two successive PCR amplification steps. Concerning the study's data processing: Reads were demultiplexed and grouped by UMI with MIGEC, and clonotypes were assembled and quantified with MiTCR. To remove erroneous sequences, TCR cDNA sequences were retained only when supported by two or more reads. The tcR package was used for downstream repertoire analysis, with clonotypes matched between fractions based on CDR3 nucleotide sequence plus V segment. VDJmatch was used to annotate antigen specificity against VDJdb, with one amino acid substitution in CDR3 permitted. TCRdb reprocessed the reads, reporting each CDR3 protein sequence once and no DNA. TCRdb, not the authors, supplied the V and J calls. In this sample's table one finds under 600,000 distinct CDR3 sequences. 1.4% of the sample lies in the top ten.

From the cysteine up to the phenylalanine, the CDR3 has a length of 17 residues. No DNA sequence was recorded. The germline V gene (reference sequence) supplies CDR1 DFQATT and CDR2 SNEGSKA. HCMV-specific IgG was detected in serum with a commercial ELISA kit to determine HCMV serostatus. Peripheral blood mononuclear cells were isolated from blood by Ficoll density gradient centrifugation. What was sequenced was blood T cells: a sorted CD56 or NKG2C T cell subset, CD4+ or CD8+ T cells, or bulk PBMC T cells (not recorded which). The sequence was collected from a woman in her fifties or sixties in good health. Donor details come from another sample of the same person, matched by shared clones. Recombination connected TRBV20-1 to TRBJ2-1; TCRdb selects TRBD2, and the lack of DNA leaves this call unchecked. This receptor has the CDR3 CSVGLAGGGGSYNEQFF.